Below, 18 T cell receptor beta chains from the same sample are listed, as sequenced in a study of blood T cell repertoires in COVID-19. TCRdb's copy holds only in-frame clones and misses some; the assay was immunoSEQ multiplex PCR. The sample records approximately 100,000 clones, more than 70% being singletons. Sequenced material: peripheral blood. These TCRs come from a man in his 70s with acute or convalescent COVID-19.

The rearrangement uses TRBV7-8 and TRBJ1-4, with a tentative D call TRBD1 (5 bases). CDR1 and CDR2 (germline): SGHVS, FQNEAQ. The length of the CDR3 is 14 residues. V was clipped by 2 bases and J by 3 bases, with 7 bases between them. The CDR3 DNA follows: TGTGCCAGCAGCTTACGGGGGGCTAATGAAAAACTGTTTTTT. Its translation is CASSLRGANEKLFF. The variable domain in full, with the rest retrieved from reference TRBV7-8 and TRBJ1-4, is GAGVSQSPRYKVAKRGQDVALRCDPISGHVSLFWYQQALGQGPEFLTYFQNEAQLDKSGLPSDRFFAERPEGSVSTLKIQRTQQEDSAVYLCASSLRGANEKLFFGSGTQLSVL.

In DNA, the CDR3 is TGCGCCAGCAGCCCTGGCGGGGTGGCCTACGAGCAGTACTTC. Its protein product is CASSPGGVAYEQYF. This chain links TRBV5-1 with TRBJ2-7; D might be TRBD2 (6 bases). CDR3 length: 14 amino acids. V shed 4 bases and J shed 2 bases, with 13 bases lying between them. Germline CDR1 and CDR2: SGHRS and YFSETQ. The full variable domain, its missing parts supplied by reference TRBV5-1 and TRBJ2-7, is KAGVTQTPRYLIKTRGQQVTLSCSPISGHRSVSWYQQTPGQGLQFLFEYFSETQRNKGNFPGRFSGRQFSNSRSEMNVSTLELGDSALYLCASSPGGVAYEQYFGPGTRLTVT.

The CDR3 loop reads CASSSRATGIYTDTQYF. The CDR3 region has the DNA TGTGCCAGCAGCTCTAGGGCGACAGGGATTTACACAGATACGCAGTATTTT. V usage is TRBV11-2 and J usage is TRBJ2-3, with 7 bases identical to TRBD1. Germline V CDR1 and CDR2: SGHAT, FQNNGV. CDR3 length: 17 amino acids. The V gene end was trimmed by 4 bases and the J gene end by 2 bases; junction bases not matched to a gene: 12. The variable domain in full, with the rest retrieved from reference TRBV11-2 and TRBJ2-3, is EAGVAQSPRYKIIEKRQSVAFWCNPISGHATLYWYQQILGQGPKLLIQFQNNGVVDDSQLPKDRFSAERLKGVDSTLKIQPAKLEDSAVYLCASSSRATGIYTDTQYFGPGTRLTVL.

This chain links TRBV24-1 with TRBJ2-1; tentatively, D is TRBD2 (5 bases). This CDR3 has 13 residues. CDR1 is KGHDR, CDR2 SFDVKD, per germline. V lost 9 bases and J 3 bases, leaving 11 bases between the germline ends. The DNA of the CDR3 is TGTGCCACCGGCGCGGCGGGCTACAATGAGCAGTTCTTC. Translated: CATGAAGYNEQFF.

This clone was seen a handful of times. The rearrangement uses TRBV3-1 (or the pseudogene TRBV3-2) and TRBJ1-6, with D possibly being TRBD1 (5 bases). This CDR3 has 16 residues. V was cut by 4 bases and J by 8 bases, with 18 bases left in between. Germline V gene data show CDR1 as LGHDT and CDR2 as YNNKEL (reference sequence). DNA of the CDR3: TGTGCCAGCAGCCCGAGACAGATAGTAGGGCATTCACCCCTCCACTTT. It codes for CASSPRQIVGHSPLHF.

The rearrangement joins TRBV2 to TRBJ1-2; TRBD1 is a possible D gene (5 bases). This CDR3 contains 13 residues. Between the trimmed V and J ends, which lost 4 bases and 2 bases, there was a span of 8 bases. Germline V gives CDR1 SNHLY, CDR2 FYNNEI. CDR3 nucleotide sequence: TGTGCCAGCAGTGTAACAGGCAACTATGGCTACACCTTC. This sequence encodes CASSVTGNYGYTF.

The rearrangement uses TRBV9 and TRBJ1-1; D may be TRBD1 (6 bases). CDR1 and CDR2 (germline): SGDLS, YYNGEE. The V end lost 3 bases, the J end lost 7 bases, and 16 bases lay between the germline ends. The CDR3 covers 14 residues. The CDR3 spells CASSARTALGEAFF. Written as DNA, the CDR3 is TGTGCCAGCAGCGCTAGGACAGCTTTGGGTGAAGCTTTCTTT. Full variable domain (rest looked up from reference TRBV9 and TRBJ1-1): DSGVTQTPKHLITATGQRVTLRCSPRSGDLSVYWYQQSLDQGLQFLIQYYNGEERAKGNILERFSAQQFPDLHSELNLSSLELGDSALYFCASSARTALGEAFFGQGTRLTVV.

This chain links TRBV24-1 with TRBJ2-1; 9 positions match TRBD2. Germline V gives CDR1 KGHDR, CDR2 SFDVKD. CDR3 length: 18 residues. Trimming removed 5 bases from V and 8 bases from J; junction bases left unmatched: 18. The CDR3 sequence: CATSGRGRGSGRMDEQFF. CDR3 DNA: TGTGCCACCAGTGGTAGGGGGCGTGGGAGCGGGAGGATGGATGAGCAGTTCTTC.

The table lists this clone with a few counts. The V gene is TRBV29-1, the J gene TRBJ2-1, with a weak D call TRBD1 (6 bases). V was clipped by 6 bases and J by 3 bases, with 9 bases between them. The CDR3 is 12 amino acids. Germline lookup yields CDR1 SQVTM and CDR2 ANQGSEA. CDR3 coding DNA: TGCAGCGTCGGGACATTCTACAATGAGCAGTTCTTC. It codes for CSVGTFYNEQFF.

The gene calls are TRBV29-1 and TRBJ1-4; 12 bases line up with TRBD1. Losses at the gene ends were 3 bases for V and 7 bases for J; bases not matched to a gene: 3. CDR1 SQVTM and CDR2 ANQGSEA come from the germline V gene. The CDR3 has 14 amino acids. The CDR3, as DNA: TGCAGCGTTGAGGGGGACAGGGGGCGTGAAAAACTGTTTTTT. Translation: CSVEGDRGREKLFF.

V and J are TRBV2 and TRBJ2-3, with 9 bases matching TRBD2. The CDR3 covers 16 residues. Germline trimming cut 9 bases from V and 6 bases from J; bases unmatched to any gene: 16. CDR1 SNHLY and CDR2 FYNNEI come from the germline V gene. CDR3 DNA: TGTGCCAGGAGGGGGAATAGCGGGAGTAGGGTCGATACGCAGTATTTT. Protein product: CARRGNSGSRVDTQYF.

The CDR3 nucleotides are TGTGCCAGCCTACTTAAAGGGACTAGCGGGAGTAGTCTAGATACGCAGTATTTT. Protein product: CASLLKGTSGSSLDTQYF. The chain joins TRBV28 to TRBJ2-3; 14 bases fit TRBD2. Germline lookup yields CDR1 MDHEN and CDR2 SYDVKM. There are 18 residues in the CDR3. Trimming took 8 bases from V and 5 from J; bases not matched to a gene: 15.

This chain connects TRBV5-1 to TRBJ2-2, with 7 positions matching TRBD1. CDR1 is SGHRS, CDR2 YFSETQ, per germline. This CDR3 region has 16 residues. After removal of 4 bases from V and 3 bases from J, the junction contained 9 bases not matched to a gene. Written as DNA, the CDR3 is TGCGCCAGCAGCCTCGGGGACAGTACTTACACCGGGGAGCTGTTTTTT. Its protein is CASSLGDSTYTGELFF.

There are a few counts of this clone. This rearrangement joins TRBV5-4 to TRBJ2-5; D perhaps matches TRBD2 (6 bases). The germline CDR1 and CDR2 sequences are SGHNT and YYREEE (reference sequence). The V gene lost 4 bases and the J gene lost 4 bases, with 17 bases spanning the gap. The CDR3 has 15 amino acids. Here the CDR3 DNA reads TGTGCCAGCAGCGGGGGAGGCAGCACGGCAGAGACCCAGTACTTC. Translation: CASSGGGSTAETQYF.

The chain employs TRBV28 and TRBJ1-2; 12 bases are shared with TRBD1. CDR1 and CDR2 from the germline V gene are MDHEN and SYDVKM. The length of the CDR3 is 14 residues. V dropped 6 bases and J dropped 8; count of bases not matched to a gene: 7. CDR3: CASRHGTGGGGYTF. Here the CDR3 DNA reads TGTGCCAGCAGACATGGGACAGGGGGCGGAGGCTACACCTTC.

This clone was counted a few times. This chain uses TRBV28 with TRBJ2-5; 7 nucleotides align to TRBD1. Germline V CDR1 and CDR2: MDHEN, SYDVKM. J was trimmed by 0 bases and V by 6 bases; bases with no gene match: 13. The CDR3 has 17 residues. The CDR3 region has the DNA TGTGCCAGCAGCTTCGTCCGGGACAGAATGTACCAAGAGACCCAGTACTTC. It encodes CASSFVRDRMYQETQYF.

The genes are TRBV7-6 and TRBJ2-5; TRBD1 is a possible D gene (5 bases). This CDR3 region has 15 residues. V lost 5 bases to trimming and J lost 1 base, with 14 bases between them. CDR1 is SGHVS, CDR2 FNYEAQ, per germline. This CDR3 reads CASSPSRQLQETQYF. The CDR3 coding sequence is TGTGCCAGCAGCCCTTCTAGACAGCTCCAAGAGACCCAGTACTTC.

The chain uses TRBV20-1 and TRBJ2-1; D unclear. Germline lookup yields CDR1 DFQATT and CDR2 SNEGSKA (reference sequence). The CDR3 extends over 10 amino acids. Trimming removed 8 bases from V and 5 bases from J, with 7 bases in between. CDR3 amino acids: CSPTHNEQFF. The CDR3 nucleotides read TGCAGTCCCACACACAATGAGCAGTTCTTC.